Shown below are 6 T cell receptor beta chains from a single sample sequenced in a study of blood T cell repertoires in COVID-19. Some clones are missing from TCRdb's copy, which holds only in-frame ones; the method was immunoSEQ multiplex PCR. The top ten hold roughly 10% of the sample, which has roughly 20,000 clones, over 75% seen once. The sample comprised peripheral blood. The source of these receptors is a man aged 40-49 years with active COVID-19.

J is TRBJ2-1 and V is TRBV7-9; TRBD2 is a possible D gene (5 bases). V was shortened by 4 bases and J by 5 bases, with 18 bases between the two germline ends. Germline loops: CDR1 SEHNR, CDR2 FQNEAQ (reference sequence). This CDR3 has 16 amino acids. The CDR3: CASSSRIGRVNNEQFF. The CDR3 DNA is TGTGCCAGCAGCTCGAGGATTGGGAGAGTGAACAATGAGCAGTTCTTC.

This clone was observed a single time. V and J are TRBV7-3 and TRBJ2-1, with 14 bases lining up with TRBD2. The V gene end was trimmed by 0 bases and the J gene end by 8 bases; junction bases not matched to a gene: 9. The CDR3 is 18 amino acids. CDR1 and CDR2 (germline): SGHTA, FQGTGA. DNA for the CDR3: TGTGCCAGCAGCTTAACGTTTCGGACTAGCGGGAGGTCTGATGAGCAGTTCTTC. Protein sequence: CASSLTFRTSGRSDEQFF.

V is TRBV19 and J is TRBJ1-5; 10 positions agree with TRBD1. Trimming at V came to 6 bases and at J to 2 bases, leaving 1 base not matched to a gene. Germline V gene sequence: CDR1 LNHDA, CDR2 SQIVND (reference sequence). The CDR3 length is 14 residues. In nucleotides, the CDR3 is TGTGCCAGTAGCGGGACAGGGGGCAATCAGCCCCAGCATTTT. This encodes CASSGTGGNQPQHF.

This clone was seen a single time. The chain combines TRBV11-2 with TRBJ2-7, with TRBD1 matching 8 bases. CDR1 is SGHAT, CDR2 FQNNGV, per germline. This CDR3 spans 14 amino acids. J was trimmed by 2 bases and V by 3 bases; bases with no gene match: 3. Here the CDR3 reads CASSFGTGPYEQYF. The DNA of the CDR3 is TGTGCCAGCAGCTTCGGGACAGGACCCTACGAGCAGTACTTC.

The V and J genes are TRBV7-2 and TRBJ2-5, with 9 bases lining up with TRBD2. The J segment lost 4 bases and the V segment lost 8 bases, leaving 5 bases of the junction unmatched. This CDR3 spans 13 amino acids. Germline CDR1 reads SGHTA; CDR2 reads FQGNSA. The CDR3 DNA is TGTGCCAGCCGGCCTAGCGGGATAGAGACCCAGTACTTC. The encoded protein is CASRPSGIETQYF.

The V call is TRBV7-9, the J call TRBJ2-3, with 8 bases fitting TRBD2. The germline V gene has CDR1 SEHNR and CDR2 FQNEAQ (reference sequence). The CDR3 spans 15 residues. Trimming cost V 4 bases and J 1 base; bases outside gene matches: 4. CDR3: CASSSTSGGTDTQYF. CDR3 bases: TGTGCCAGCAGCTCAACTAGCGGAGGCACAGATACGCAGTATTTT.